The clone carrying this T cell receptor beta chain was observed once. The CDR3 length is 16 residues. Germline lookup yields CDR1 MNHNS and CDR2 SASEGT. V lost 4 bases and J lost 0, with 14 bases in between. The data originate from a study of blood T cell repertoires in COVID-19. At the level of the study: There were acute and convalescent COVID-19 samples, and they came from the United States, Italy and Spain. Sample material is recorded as cDNA or gDNA derived from T cells, B-cell-depleted T cells, or PBMCs.

In the source study's methods: For nucleated cells, counts were estimated from reference gene primer amplification. Clones were read by immunoSEQ multiplex PCR, and TCRdb kept only the in-frame ones, dropping some. V and J calls plus clone size are reproduced from that table; the DNA served to infer D and trimming. The top ten clones hold approximately 5% of a sample with over 120,000 clones, over 60% of them seen once. The source material was peripheral blood. This receptor was identified in a woman over 75 with active or convalescent COVID-19. The rearrangement uses TRBV6-1 and TRBJ2-3; possibly TRBD2 for D (5 bases). The CDR3 DNA is TGTGCCAGCAGTGGTGGACGCGGGTCGAGCACAGATACGCAGTATTTT. Its protein product is CASSGGRGSSTDTQYF.